This paragraph reports one T cell receptor beta chain. Its specificity is unknown. This specimen belongs to a study of CD8 T cells in Susac syndrome. Whole-study results and caveats: As the study acknowledged, the number of individuals who were part of its TCR sequencing and HLA analysis was relatively small.

RNA was extracted with the RNeasy kit, and a quantity of roughly 0.45 to 1 ug was reverse transcribed using random hexamers. TCR beta CDR3 was amplified by immunoSEQ multiplex PCR. This amplification extended across 54 Vbeta and 13 Jbeta segments. TCRdb itself ran the immunoSEQ multiplex PCR reads through MiXCR, one entry per CDR3 protein. This sample yields 150,000 to 200,000 distinct CDR3 sequences, of which approximately 96% are seen a single time; around 0.15% belongs to the top ten. TEMRA cells were FACS-enriched, and CD8+ and CD4+ T cells were isolated negatively. Sequencing was done on a sample of CD8+ T cells from PBMCs. The receptor was isolated from a human donor with multiple sclerosis.

The CDR3, as DNA: TGTGCCAGCAGCCCGACTGGCGAGGGCGGCACTGAAGCTTTCTTT. Its protein product is CASSPTGEGGTEAFF. The V call is TRBV13, the J call TRBJ1-1, with no clear D. The CDR3 is 15 residues long. CDR1 and CDR2 (germline): PRHDT, FYEKMQ (reference sequence). V lost 5 bases, J lost 4 bases, and 17 bases lay in between. Variable domain in full (rest from reference TRBV13 and TRBJ1-1): AAGVIQSPRHLIKEKRETATLKCYPIPRHDTVYWYQQGPGQDPQFLISFYEKMQSDKGSIPDRFSAQQFSDYHSELNMSSLELGDSALYFCASSPTGEGGTEAFFGQGTRLTVV.